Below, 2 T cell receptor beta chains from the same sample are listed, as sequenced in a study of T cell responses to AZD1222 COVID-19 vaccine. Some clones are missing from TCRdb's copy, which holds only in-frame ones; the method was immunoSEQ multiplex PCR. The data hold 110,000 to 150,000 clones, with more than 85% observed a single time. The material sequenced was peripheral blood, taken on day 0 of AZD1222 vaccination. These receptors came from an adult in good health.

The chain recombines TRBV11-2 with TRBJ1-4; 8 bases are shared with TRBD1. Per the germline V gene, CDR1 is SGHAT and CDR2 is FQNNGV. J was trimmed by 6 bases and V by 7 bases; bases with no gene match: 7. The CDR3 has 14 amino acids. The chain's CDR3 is CASTVDRGDEKLFF. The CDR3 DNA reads TGTGCCAGCACCGTCGACAGGGGAGATGAAAAACTGTTTTTT.

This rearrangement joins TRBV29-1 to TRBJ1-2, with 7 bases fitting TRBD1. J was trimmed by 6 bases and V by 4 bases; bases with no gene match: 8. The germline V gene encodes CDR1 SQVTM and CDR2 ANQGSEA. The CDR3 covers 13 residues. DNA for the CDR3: TGCAGCGTTGGCAGGGGGAGGTACGATGGCTACACCTTC. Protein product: CSVGRGRYDGYTF.